This TCR beta chain was retrieved from a study of cytomegalovirus exposure and HLA in healthy donors. General study points: Certain sequence variants were highly shared and formed a cluster, and this cluster was likely a sequencing artifact. The study recorded 150 to 200 TCR beta chains that were cytomegalovirus-associated. Whilst most TCR sequences proved rare, a subset of public TCRs occurred across many donors. A later analysis found common viral pathogens apparently linked to several of the most significant clusters.

PCR amplification relied on 60 Vbeta primers (plus 13 Jbeta primers). Profiling relied on immunoSEQ multiplex PCR, and the TCRdb table lists in-frame clones only, not all of them. The data hold around 170,000 clones, with roughly 82% observed a single time. A remark on this clone: Its target is not known.

The CDR3 contains 15 residues. V lost 3 bases to trimming and J lost 4 bases, with 12 bases between them. CDR1 is SGHTA, CDR2 FQGTGA, per germline. The sample was PBMCs. This TCR derives from a woman aged 45-65 years in good health and CMV-seropositive. The genes are TRBV7-3 and TRBJ2-2; TRBD2 is a possible D gene (7 bases). CDR3 bases: TGTGCCAGCAGCTTGTGGGGGGGCCGCACCGGGGAGCTGTTTTTT. Amino acids: CASSLWGGRTGELFF.